The rows below give T cell receptor beta chains drawn from one sample of a study of T cell repertoires in cytomegalovirus infection. TCRdb used MiXCR to reprocess the reads, holding one entry per CDR3 protein. The table records around 710,000 distinct CDR3 sequences, about 28% of them present only once. These receptors have no known antigen. Sequencing was performed on cultured CD8+ T cells from PBMCs, taken from culture after CMV antigen stimulation. Receptors originate from a human donor in good health (CMV status not recorded). Some clones in this sample may be carry-over from other donors' samples. The CDR3 runs from the conserved cysteine through the conserved F or W. The D gene is left open where the match is weak. Not every row has a clone size; where given, it reads once, few, many or a size class.

TRBV6-2/TRBV6-3,TRBJ1-5,.,few,CASSYTVNQPQHF,TGTGCCAGCAGTTATACAGTCAATCAGCCCCAGCATTTT
TRBV7-6,TRBJ2-2,TRBD2,.,CASSYTSGGLTGELFF,TGTGCCAGCAGTTATACTAGCGGGGGGCTCACCGGGGAGCTGTTTTTT
TRBV29-1,TRBJ2-2,.,.,CSVVAGPGELFF,TGCAGCGTTGTGGCAGGGCCCGGGGAGCTGTTTTTT
TRBV29-1,TRBJ2-1,.,few,CSVPPQGPQGEQFF,TGCAGCGTACCCCCCCAGGGCCCCCAAGGCGAGCAGTTCTTC
TRBV27,TRBJ2-3,.,few,CASSLSGVWVLGGSSTDTQYF,TGTGCCAGCAGTTTATCCGGGGTATGGGTATTAGGTGGATCTAGCACAGATACGCAGTATTTT
TRBV12-3/TRBV12-4,TRBJ1-1,.,few,CATKWSGNLEAFF,TGTGCCACTAAATGGAGTGGAAACCTTGAAGCTTTCTTT
TRBV6-5,TRBJ2-5,.,.,CASSYSKAQAPSF,TGTGCCAGCAGTTACTCGAAGGCGCAGGCTCCGTCCTTC
TRBV7-2,TRBJ1-6,TRBD1,many,CASSPAAGTGNSPLHF,TGTGCCAGCAGCCCAGCAGCCGGGACAGGGAATTCACCCCTCCACTTT
TRBV10-2,TRBJ2-5,TRBD1,few,CASSPTGVGETQYF,TGCGCCAGCAGCCCGACAGGGGTGGGGGAGACCCAGTACTTC
TRBV6-6,TRBJ1-5,TRBD1,few,CASSRQGASQPQHF,TGTGCCAGCAGCCGACAGGGGGCCTCTCAGCCCCAGCATTTT
TRBV7-3,TRBJ2-1,TRBD2,.,CASSSLAGASNEQFF,TGTGCCAGCAGCTCATTAGCGGGGGCCAGCAATGAGCAGTTCTTC
TRBV11-1,TRBJ1-1,TRBD1,few,CASSLARGPTEAFF,TGTGCCAGCAGTTTAGCCAGGGGGCCTACTGAAGCTTTCTTT
TRBV24-1,TRBJ2-1,.,many,CATSSLNGANEQFF,TGTGCCACCAGTTCCTTGAATGGGGCGAATGAGCAGTTCTTC
TRBV7-8,TRBJ2-3,TRBD2,many,CASSHTSGGSDTQYF,TGTGCCAGCAGCCACACTAGCGGGGGATCAGATACGCAGTATTTT
TRBV20-1,TRBJ1-2,.,.,CSARKDVPNYGYTF,TGCAGTGCTAGAAAGGACGTACCTAACTATGGCTACACCTTC
TRBV4-1,TRBJ2-1,.,few,CASSQQWEVNYSYNEQFF,TGCGCCAGCAGCCAGCAATGGGAGGTAAACTACTCCTACAATGAGCAGTTCTTC
TRBV4-1,TRBJ1-1,.,many,CASSQVQRGTEAFF,TGCGCCAGCAGCCAAGTTCAACGTGGGACTGAAGCTTTCTTT
TRBV7-9,TRBJ2-5,.,few,CASSLPPLGPETQYF,TGTGCCAGCAGCTTACCCCCTCTAGGACCAGAGACCCAGTACTTC
TRBV10-3,TRBJ1-6,.,few,CATMRSTENYSPLHF,TGTGCCACCATGAGGAGTACGGAGAATTATTCACCCCTCCACTTT
TRBV12-3/TRBV12-4,TRBJ2-5,.,.,CASSPTGPTGTQYF,TGTGCCAGCAGCCCCACCGGGCCCACGGGGACCCAGTACTTC
TRBV27,TRBJ2-1,TRBD1,few,CASSWTGPSYNEQFF,TGTGCCAGCAGCTGGACAGGGCCCTCCTACAATGAGCAGTTCTTC
TRBV5-4,TRBJ1-5,.,few,CASSLWPGKGNQPQHF,TGTGCCAGCAGCTTGTGGCCAGGGAAGGGCAATCAGCCCCAGCATTTT
TRBV12-3/TRBV12-4,TRBJ1-1,.,many,CASSFPGNTEAFF,TGTGCCAGCAGTTTTCCGGGGAACACTGAAGCTTTCTTT
TRBV7-9,TRBJ1-4,.,.,CASSPQAGNEKLFF,TGTGCCAGCAGCCCACAGGCTGGTAATGAAAAACTGTTTTTT
TRBV2,TRBJ1-5,TRBD1,.,CASRKDRGNQPQHF,TGTGCCAGCAGGAAGGACAGGGGAAATCAGCCCCAGCATTTT
TRBV6-5,TRBJ2-3,.,.,CASSGRDTQYF,TGTGCCAGCAGTGGAAGGGATACGCAGTATTTT
TRBV4-2,TRBJ1-4,.,.,CASSPGVEGEKLFF,TGTGCCAGCAGCCCCGGGGTGGAGGGGGAAAAACTGTTTTTT
TRBV7-9,TRBJ1-1,TRBD1,.,CASSFRDRGSGNTEAFF,TGTGCCAGCAGCTTCCGGGACAGGGGGTCGGGGAACACTGAAGCTTTCTTT
TRBV7-3,TRBJ2-2,.,many,CASSLSPGLGETGELFF,TGTGCCAGCAGCTTGTCTCCGGGACTTGGGGAGACCGGGGAGCTGTTTTTT
TRBV27,TRBJ2-5,TRBD1,once,CASSPPGQVGETQYF,TGTGCCAGCAGTCCACCGGGACAGGTGGGGGAGACCCAGTACTTC
TRBV12-3/TRBV12-4,TRBJ2-2,.,.,CASSPSDGVRGFTGELFF,TGTGCCAGCAGTCCTTCGGACGGTGTGCGGGGTTTCACCGGGGAGCTGTTTTTT
TRBV6-2/TRBV6-3,TRBJ2-3,TRBD2,.,CASSYGLLAGEEDTQYF,TGTGCCAGCAGTTACGGGTTATTAGCGGGGGAAGAAGATACGCAGTATTTT
TRBV19,TRBJ1-1,.,.,CASSSMVPEAFF,TGTGCCAGTAGTAGTATGGTACCTGAAGCTTTCTTT
TRBV7-2,TRBJ1-2,TRBD1,many,CASSDRDSSNYGYTF,TGTGCCAGCAGCGACCGGGACAGCTCTAACTATGGCTACACCTTC
TRBV19,TRBJ2-1,TRBD2,.,CASSTRTSGAYNEQFF,TGTGCCAGTAGTACCAGGACTAGCGGGGCGTACAATGAGCAGTTCTTC
TRBV7-2,TRBJ2-3,TRBD2,many,CASTPGGSSTDTQYF,TGTGCCAGCACCCCGGGGGGTTCTAGCACAGATACGCAGTATTTT
TRBV19,TRBJ1-3,.,.,CASSILYSGNTIYF,TGTGCCAGTAGTATTCTTTACTCTGGAAACACCATATATTTT
TRBV27,TRBJ2-1,.,.,CASRQLSSYNEQFF,TGTGCCAGCAGGCAGCTCAGCTCCTACAATGAGCAGTTCTTC
TRBV11-2,TRBJ2-3,.,.,CASSFRGRLPTDTQYF,TGTGCCAGCAGCTTTCGGGGCAGACTTCCCACAGATACGCAGTATTTT
TRBV5-1,TRBJ2-7,.,.,CASSWPTAGKGAYEQYF,TGCGCCAGCAGCTGGCCCACGGCAGGGAAAGGGGCCTACGAGCAGTACTTC
TRBV5-1,TRBJ1-1,TRBD1,many,CASSPGEGASTEAFF,TGCGCCAGCAGCCCCGGGGAGGGGGCGAGCACTGAAGCTTTCTTT
TRBV6-1,TRBJ1-5,.,few,CASSEWGRISNQPQHF,TGTGCCAGCAGTGAATGGGGCAGAATTAGCAATCAGCCCCAGCATTTT
TRBV10-3,TRBJ2-7,TRBD1,few,CAISESGDRGLYEQYF,TGTGCCATCAGTGAGTCAGGGGACAGGGGTCTCTACGAGCAGTACTTC
TRBV6-1,TRBJ1-1,.,.,CVSSEDLGQIRRDAFF,TGTGTCAGCAGTGAAGATTTAGGACAGATCCGTCGGGATGCTTTCTTT
TRBV27,TRBJ1-4,.,.,CASSSAQDHEKLFF,TGTGCCAGCAGTTCGGCCCAGGACCATGAAAAACTGTTTTTT
TRBV19,TRBJ2-7,.,many,CASSIARGGGYEQYF,TGTGCCAGTAGTATAGCCCGGGGCGGCGGCTACGAGCAGTACTTC
TRBV7-9,TRBJ1-2,.,.,CASRSLKAGTPYGYTF,TGTGCCAGCAGATCACTAAAGGCCGGGACCCCCTATGGCTACACCTTC
TRBV6-1,TRBJ2-7,.,few,CASGDFGAEQYF,TGTGCCAGCGGGGATTTTGGGGCCGAGCAGTACTTC
TRBV12-3/TRBV12-4,TRBJ2-2,.,.,CASQGGELFF,TGTGCCAGCCAGGGCGGGGAGCTGTTTTTT
TRBV6-6,TRBJ1-2,TRBD1,.,CASSFNTGTGDGYTF,TGTGCCAGCAGTTTCAATACCGGGACAGGGGATGGCTACACCTTC
TRBV12-3/TRBV12-4,TRBJ2-3,.,few,CASSLLGLSTDTQYF,TGTGCCAGCAGTTTACTGGGACTTTCTACAGATACGCAGTATTTT
TRBV4-1,TRBJ1-1,.,.,CASSQASGLSEAFF,TGCGCCAGCAGCCAAGCATCGGGGCTGTCTGAAGCTTTCTTT
TRBV4-1,TRBJ2-1,.,few,CASSQDRASYNEQFF,TGCGCCAGCAGCCAAGACAGGGCCTCCTACAATGAGCAGTTCTTC
TRBV20-1,TRBJ2-1,.,once,CSARVRLAMGEQFF,TGCAGTGCTAGGGTTCGGCTAGCGATGGGGGAGCAGTTCTTC
TRBV7-2,TRBJ2-1,TRBD2,.,CASINLAGGSYNEQFF,TGTGCCAGCATCAACCTAGCGGGGGGTTCGTACAATGAGCAGTTCTTC